This T cell receptor (beta chain) comes out of a study of OX40 agonist ivuxolimab in advanced cancers. Study findings and constraints: Mean expanded clone counts were higher in CD8+ than CD4+ T cells. Clonal expansion was seen in CD4+ and CD8+ blood T cells by week 6 at 0.1 to 3.0 mg/kg. Several nonresponders also turned out to have low normalized T-cell clonal expansion.

Repertoires were generated with immunoSEQ multiplex PCR, while TCRdb's copy carries only in-frame clones and drops some. The data show 55,000 to 60,000 clones, about 93% seen once. This clone has only one observation. The target antigen is unknown. CDR1 and CDR2 from the germline V gene are SQVTM and ANQGSEA. V lost 6 bases to trimming and J lost 4 bases; unmatched junction nucleotides: 22. The CDR3 extends over 19 amino acids. The J gene is TRBJ1-4, the V gene TRBV29-1, with TRBD1 identical over 8 bases. The sequence derives from an adult with an advanced solid tumor such as melanoma, head and neck, liver or kidney cancer. This material consisted of CD4+ or CD8+ T cells sorted from blood, taken in a trial of the OX40 agonist ivuxolimab. CDR3 sequence reads: CSVLTLRSGTGLINEKLFF. The CDR3 nucleotides read TGCAGCGTCCTAACCCTCCGGTCCGGGACAGGCCTGATTAATGAAAAACTGTTTTTT.